The next 20 T cell receptor beta chains were all read from a single sample in a study of cytomegalovirus exposure and HLA in healthy donors. The PCR employed 60 Vbeta primers together with 13 Jbeta primers. TCRdb's copy holds only in-frame clones and misses some; the assay was immunoSEQ multiplex PCR. The profile covers around 120,000 clones, with 65% to 80% appearing a single time and roughly 31% taken by the ten largest. The specimen was PBMCs. These receptors all come from a man between 60 and 75 years old in good health and CMV-seropositive.

This clone showed up just a few times. This chain connects TRBV30 to TRBJ1-5, with D perhaps matching TRBD1 (6 bases). This CDR3 region has 14 residues. The germline V and J ends were trimmed by 1 base and 0 bases, with 7 bases remaining between them. Germline CDR1 and CDR2: GTSNPN and SVGIG (reference sequence). CDR3 amino acids: CAWSGTDSNQPQHF. CDR3 DNA: TGTGCCTGGAGTGGGACAGATAGCAATCAGCCCCAGCATTTT.

The chain is built from TRBV11-2 and TRBJ1-3, with D tentatively TRBD1 (5 bases). Trimming left V 4 bases short and J 8 bases short, with 18 bases between. CDR3 length: 15 amino acids. CDR1 and CDR2 (germline): SGHAT, FQNNGV. In DNA, the CDR3 is TGTGCCAGCAGCTACTCAGGCGGGACCGGAGACACCATATATTTT. It is translated as CASSYSGGTGDTIYF. Based on the CDR3 plus reference TRBV11-2 and TRBJ1-3, the full variable domain is EAGVAQSPRYKIIEKRQSVAFWCNPISGHATLYWYQQILGQGPKLLIQFQNNGVVDDSQLPKDRFSAERLKGVDSTLKIQPAKLEDSAVYLCASSYSGGTGDTIYFGEGSWLTVV.

The chain links TRBV10-1 to TRBJ2-6, with D uncertain. The CDR3 totals 12 residues. Germline V lookup: CDR1 WNHNN, CDR2 SYGVQD (reference sequence). V was shortened by 8 bases and J by 2 bases, with 4 bases between the two germline ends. CDR3 amino acids: CASRAGANVLTF. In DNA, the CDR3 is TGCGCCAGCCGCGCTGGGGCCAACGTCCTGACTTTC.

The chain couples TRBV7-6 to TRBJ2-3; 10 bases fit TRBD2. Trimming at V came to 5 bases and at J to 6 bases, leaving 8 bases not matched to a gene. Germline values: CDR1 SGHVS, CDR2 FNYEAQ. The CDR3 runs to 15 residues. CDR3 coding DNA: TGTGCCAGCAGCCAGGGAGCGGGAGGGGGGGATACGCAGTATTTT. Its translation: CASSQGAGGGDTQYF.

The chain is built from TRBV6-5 and TRBJ1-5, with D possibly being TRBD1 (6 bases). CDR1 is MNHEY and CDR2 is SVGAGI in the germline V gene. The CDR3 consists of 15 residues. The V gene lost 2 bases and the J gene lost 2 bases, with 10 bases spanning the gap. DNA of the CDR3: TGTGCCAGCAGTTACAACGGACAGCGCAATCAGCCCCAGCATTTT. Its translation is CASSYNGQRNQPQHF.

This chain links TRBV5-1 with TRBJ2-2; D is ambiguous. The CDR3 has 14 amino acids. V was clipped by 3 bases and J by 0 bases, with 6 bases between them. CDR1 is SGHRS, CDR2 YFSETQ, per germline. The CDR3 sequence: CASSSGPNTGELFF. The CDR3 DNA follows: TGCGCCAGCAGCTCCGGTCCGAACACCGGGGAGCTGTTTTTT.

The chain employs TRBV6-1 and TRBJ2-1; tentatively, D is TRBD1 (6 bases). Germline V gene sequence: CDR1 MNHNS, CDR2 SASEGT. CDR3 length: 12 residues. The V end was cut by 9 bases, the J end by 8 bases, with 14 bases between. The CDR3 nucleotides are TGTGCCAGTTCCTTAAGGGGGTATGAGCAGTTCTTC. Residues: CASSLRGYEQFF.

This clone is medium-sized (0.01 to 0.1%). J is TRBJ2-2 and V is TRBV2, with D possibly being TRBD1 (5 bases). Germline lookup yields CDR1 SNHLY and CDR2 FYNNEI. V was clipped by 8 bases and J by 4 bases, with 5 bases between them. The CDR3 sequence is 11 residues long. The CDR3 sequence is CASQGTGELFF. The CDR3 region has the DNA TGTGCCAGCCAGGGCACCGGGGAGCTGTTTTTT.

A few counts support this clone. The genes are TRBV5-6 and TRBJ2-5; D possibly corresponds to TRBD1 (5 bases). The V end was cut by 0 bases, the J end by 5 bases, with 11 bases between. This CDR3 has 14 amino acids. In germline, CDR1 is SGHDT, CDR2 YYEEEE. The CDR3 reads CASSLEGQGETQYF. In nucleotides, the CDR3 is TGTGCCAGCAGCTTGGAAGGGCAGGGTGAGACCCAGTACTTC.

CDR3 protein: CASSLATNEKLFF. DNA of the CDR3: TGTGCCAGCAGCCTTGCAACTAATGAAAAACTGTTTTTT. This chain joins TRBV28 and TRBJ1-4; D is undetermined. CDR3 length: 13 amino acids. Trimming removed 6 bases at V and 0 bases at J, with 5 bases between. Per the germline V gene, CDR1 is MDHEN and CDR2 is SYDVKM.

This clone was picked up a small number of times. The chain has TRBV10-1 and TRBJ2-7; tentatively, D is TRBD2 (6 bases). Trimming removed 0 bases at V and 2 bases at J, with 11 bases between. The CDR3 is 15 amino acids. In germline, CDR1 is WNHNN, CDR2 SYGVQD (reference sequence). DNA for the CDR3: TGCGCCAGCAGTGAGTCGACCGGGAGCACCTACGAGCAGTACTTC. Translating gives CASSESTGSTYEQYF.

The J gene is TRBJ2-2, the V gene TRBV10-3, with 8 bases aligning to TRBD2. Germline V gene sequence: CDR1 ENHRY, CDR2 SYGVKD. This CDR3 has 14 amino acids. Germline trimming cut 6 bases from V and 4 bases from J; bases unmatched to any gene: 4. CDR3 in amino acids: CAIRAGAVTGELFF. The DNA for the CDR3 is TGTGCCATCAGAGCGGGAGCGGTCACCGGGGAGCTGTTTTTT.

The chain joins TRBV19 to TRBJ2-7; maybe TRBD2 (5 bases). The V and J ends lost 1 base and 6 bases respectively, with 16 bases between them. This CDR3 spans 15 amino acids. Germline CDR1 and CDR2: LNHDA and SQIVND (reference sequence). CDR3 nucleotide sequence: TGTGCCAGTAGTATAGTTTCTAGCAGACTGGGCGAGCAGTACTTC. The encoded protein is CASSIVSSRLGEQYF.

The chain recombines TRBV11-2 with TRBJ2-1; the D gene is possibly TRBD2 (6 bases). Germline CDR1 reads SGHAT; CDR2 reads FQNNGV. With 5 bases removed from V and 0 bases from J, the gap between germline ends came to 11 bases. This CDR3 is built from 15 residues. CDR3 nucleotides: TGTGCCAGCAGCGATCTAGCGCTCTCCTACAATGAGCAGTTCTTC. Translated: CASSDLALSYNEQFF. Together with reference TRBV11-2 and TRBJ2-1, the CDR3 gives the full variable domain: EAGVAQSPRYKIIEKRQSVAFWCNPISGHATLYWYQQILGQGPKLLIQFQNNGVVDDSQLPKDRFSAERLKGVDSTLKIQPAKLEDSAVYLCASSDLALSYNEQFFGPGTRLTVL.

V usage is TRBV2 and J usage is TRBJ1-1; a weak D match, TRBD1 (5 bases). CDR1 SNHLY and CDR2 FYNNEI come from the germline V gene. The V end was cut by 7 bases, the J end by 0 bases, with 18 bases between. The CDR3 runs 16 residues. CDR3 bases: TGTGCCAGCAAGGATCACCGCCGACAGATGAACACTGAAGCTTTCTTT. Translation gives CASKDHRRQMNTEAFF.

The V call is TRBV2, the J call TRBJ2-5; possibly TRBD1 for D (5 bases). CDR1 is SNHLY and CDR2 is FYNNEI in the germline V gene. V was clipped by 6 bases and J by 2 bases, with 16 bases between them. This CDR3 is built from 15 residues. CDR3 DNA: TGTGCCAGCAGGCTATTAGGGGCGCCACAAGAGACCCAGTACTTC. It codes for CASRLLGAPQETQYF.

The V and J genes are TRBV7-3 and TRBJ1-1; 9 bases match TRBD1. Looked up from germline, CDR1 is SGHTA and CDR2 is FQGTGA. The CDR3 is 16 residues long. Unmatched junction bases numbered 3, after V lost 0 bases and J lost 1 base. CDR3 DNA sequence: TGTGCCAGCAGCTTAACGGGACAGGGTCGGAACACTGAAGCTTTCTTT. Translating it yields CASSLTGQGRNTEAFF.

The V gene is TRBV10-3, the J gene TRBJ1-5; a weak D match, TRBD1 (5 bases). Trimming removed 10 bases at V and 1 base at J, with 14 bases between. This CDR3 contains 14 residues. Germline V CDR1 and CDR2: ENHRY, SYGVKD. The CDR3 region has the DNA TGTGCCACAGAGAATAGGGGAAGCAATCAGCCCCAGCATTTT. Amino acids: CATENRGSNQPQHF.

This chain joins TRBV9 and TRBJ2-7; 9 bases map to TRBD2. This CDR3 region has 16 residues. With 0 bases clipped from V and 5 bases from J, the junction kept 9 bases outside the gene matches. From germline, CDR1 is SGDLS and CDR2 YYNGEE. CDR3 DNA sequence: TGTGCCAGCAGCGTAGCGGGGCGGGGGGGCCACGACGAGCAGTACTTC. Translation: CASSVAGRGGHDEQYF.

The rearrangement joins TRBV5-1 to TRBJ1-1, with D possibly matching TRBD1 (6 bases). Trimming removed 4 bases from V and 2 bases from J, with 21 bases in between. The CDR3 sequence is 17 residues long. Germline V gene sequence: CDR1 SGHRS, CDR2 YFSETQ. CDR3 sequence (DNA): TGCGCCAGCAGCCGAGACCCAGGGGTTGAGGGTAACACTGAAGCTTTCTTT. Its protein is CASSRDPGVEGNTEAFF.